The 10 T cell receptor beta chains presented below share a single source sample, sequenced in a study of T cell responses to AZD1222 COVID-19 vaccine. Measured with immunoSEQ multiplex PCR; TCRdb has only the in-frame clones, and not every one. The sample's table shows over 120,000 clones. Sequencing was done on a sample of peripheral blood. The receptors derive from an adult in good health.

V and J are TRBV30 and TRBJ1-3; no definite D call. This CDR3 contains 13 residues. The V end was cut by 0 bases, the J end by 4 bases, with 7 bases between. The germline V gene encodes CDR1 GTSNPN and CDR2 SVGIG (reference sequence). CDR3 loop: CAWSVVGGNTIYF. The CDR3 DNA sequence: TGTGCCTGGAGTGTGGTAGGGGGAAACACCATATATTTT.

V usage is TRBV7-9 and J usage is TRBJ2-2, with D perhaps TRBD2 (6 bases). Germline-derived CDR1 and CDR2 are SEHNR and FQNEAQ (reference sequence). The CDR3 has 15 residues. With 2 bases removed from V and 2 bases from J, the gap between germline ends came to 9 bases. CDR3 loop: CASSLRGTNTGELFF. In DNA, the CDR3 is TGTGCCAGCAGCTTAAGAGGGACTAACACCGGGGAGCTGTTTTTT.

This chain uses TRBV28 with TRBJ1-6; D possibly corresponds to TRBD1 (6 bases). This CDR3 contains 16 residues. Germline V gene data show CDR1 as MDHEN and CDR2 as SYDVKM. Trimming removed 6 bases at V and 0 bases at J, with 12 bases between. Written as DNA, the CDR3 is TGTGCCAGCAGCTCCGGGACAAGCTCCTATAATTCACCCCTCCACTTT. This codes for CASSSGTSSYNSPLHF.

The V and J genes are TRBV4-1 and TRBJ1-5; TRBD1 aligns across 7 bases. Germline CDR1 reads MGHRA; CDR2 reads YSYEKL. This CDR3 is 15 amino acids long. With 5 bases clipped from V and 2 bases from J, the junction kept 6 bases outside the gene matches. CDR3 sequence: CASSYNQGGNQPQHF. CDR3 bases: TGCGCCAGCAGCTATAATCAGGGGGGCAATCAGCCCCAGCATTTT.

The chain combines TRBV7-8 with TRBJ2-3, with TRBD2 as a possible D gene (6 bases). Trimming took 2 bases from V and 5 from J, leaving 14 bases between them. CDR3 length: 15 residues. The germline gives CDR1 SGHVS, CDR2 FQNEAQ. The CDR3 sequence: CASSLPRLGKDTQYF. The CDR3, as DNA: TGTGCCAGCAGCTTACCCCGACTAGGGAAAGATACGCAGTATTTT.

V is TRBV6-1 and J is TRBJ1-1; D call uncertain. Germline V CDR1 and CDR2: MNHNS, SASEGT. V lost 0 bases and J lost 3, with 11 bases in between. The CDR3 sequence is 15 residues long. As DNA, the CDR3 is TGTGCCAGCAGTGAAGCGGGCCCGGTATACACTGAAGCTTTCTTT. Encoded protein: CASSEAGPVYTEAFF.

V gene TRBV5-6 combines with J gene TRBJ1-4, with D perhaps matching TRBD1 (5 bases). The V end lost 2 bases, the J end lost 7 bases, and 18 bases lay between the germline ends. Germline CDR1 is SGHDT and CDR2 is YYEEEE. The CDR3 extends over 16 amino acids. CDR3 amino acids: CASSLLRVGPLEKLFF. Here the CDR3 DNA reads TGTGCCAGCAGCTTATTAAGGGTGGGGCCACTTGAAAAACTGTTTTTT.

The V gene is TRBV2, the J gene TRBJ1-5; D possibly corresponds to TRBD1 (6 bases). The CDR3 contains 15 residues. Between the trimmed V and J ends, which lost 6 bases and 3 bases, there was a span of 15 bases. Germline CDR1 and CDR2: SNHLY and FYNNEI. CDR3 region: CASRGLRGSNQPQHF. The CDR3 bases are TGTGCCAGCAGAGGGCTCAGGGGATCCAATCAGCCCCAGCATTTT.

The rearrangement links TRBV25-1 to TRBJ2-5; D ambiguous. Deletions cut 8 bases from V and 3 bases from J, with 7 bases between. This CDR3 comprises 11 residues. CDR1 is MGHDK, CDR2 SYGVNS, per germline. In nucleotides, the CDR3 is TGTGCCAGCGGCCCTGAAGAGACCCAGTACTTC. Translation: CASGPEETQYF. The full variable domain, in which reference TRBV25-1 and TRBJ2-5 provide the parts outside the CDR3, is EADIYQTPRYLVIGTGKKITLECSQTMGHDKMYWYQQDPGMELHLIHYSYGVNSTEKGDLSSESTVSRIRTEHFPLTLESARPSHTSQYLCASGPEETQYFGPGTRLLVL.

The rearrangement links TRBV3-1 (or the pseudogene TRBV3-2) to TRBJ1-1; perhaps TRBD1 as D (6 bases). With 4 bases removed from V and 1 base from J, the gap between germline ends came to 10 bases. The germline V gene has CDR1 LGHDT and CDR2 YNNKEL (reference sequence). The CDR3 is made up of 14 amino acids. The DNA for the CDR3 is TGTGCCAGCAGCCCACGACAGGAGAACACTGAAGCTTTCTTT. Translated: CASSPRQENTEAFF.